Sequencing of this T cell receptor (beta chain) was carried out in a study of T-cell reconstitution after alpha-beta-depleted transplantation in children. The library targeted TCRbeta and was prepared with unique molecular identifiers. TCRdb re-called the PCR reads with MiXCR, one entry per CDR3 protein. The sample lists around 380,000 distinct CDR3 sequences, roughly a tenth occurring once. The CDR3 length is 15 residues. V was pared by 4 bases and J by 6 bases, with 17 bases between. CDR1 and CDR2 from the germline V gene are LGHNA and YNFKEQ. This receptor was taken from a human donor who donated a stem cell graft to a child with acute myeloid leukemia. This chain links TRBV4-2 with TRBJ2-3; tentative D call: TRBD2 (5 bases). The specimen comprised PBMCs from the stem cell graft donor, sampled from the stem cell graft. CDR3 in DNA: TGTGCCAGCAGCCGGGCCCGGACTCGCCAGGATACGCAGTATTTT. Amino acids: CASSRARTRQDTQYF.